A single sample is the source of the 28 T cell receptor beta chains below, sequenced in a study of T cells in Graves' hyperthyroidism and ophthalmopathy. The investigators amplified TCR beta CDR3 regions from RNA transcripts. HTBI primers drove first-round RT-PCR of the TCR CDR3. TCRdb called the multiplex PCR reads again in MiXCR, with one record for every CDR3 protein. The top ten clones hold under 7.5% of a sample with a few hundred thousand distinct CDR3 sequences, less than 20% of them seen once. Material: blood. The receptors shown here come from a woman between 25 and 40 years old with Graves' hyperthyroidism.

The rearrangement links TRBV27 to TRBJ1-2; no reliable D call. Germline V gene sequence: CDR1 MNHEY, CDR2 SMNVEV (reference sequence). Trimming cost V 2 bases and J 4 bases, with 8 bases left between them. This CDR3 is 13 amino acids long. CDR3 in amino acids: CASSLRYPYGYTF. The CDR3 bases are TGTGCCAGCAGTTTACGGTATCCCTATGGCTACACCTTC.

The rearrangement joins TRBV6-1 to TRBJ2-4; 9 positions match TRBD2. CDR1 MNHNS and CDR2 SASEGT come from the germline V gene. There are 15 residues in the CDR3. V was clipped by 7 bases and J by 8 bases; unmatched bases: 12. The CDR3 DNA follows: TGTGCCAGCAATCTAGGGCCTAGCGGGACAGACATTCAGTACTTC. This sequence encodes CASNLGPSGTDIQYF.

This clonotype was detected only a few times. The rearrangement joins TRBV7-3 to TRBJ2-2; tentative D call: TRBD2 (6 bases). The germline V and J ends were trimmed by 5 bases and 3 bases, with 13 bases remaining between them. Germline assignment: CDR1 SGHTA and CDR2 FQGTGA. The CDR3 sequence is 15 residues long. CDR3 sequence: CASSPGVGDTGELFF. CDR3 bases: TGTGCCAGCAGCCCGGGAGTTGGCGACACCGGGGAGCTGTTTTTT.

The sample holds many counts of this clonotype. This chain links TRBV7-9 with TRBJ2-7, with D tentatively TRBD1 or TRBD2 (5 bases each). Germline V CDR1 and CDR2: SEHNR, FQNEAQ (reference sequence). With 1 base removed from V and 5 bases from J, the gap between germline ends came to 15 bases. This CDR3 contains 15 residues. CDR3 amino acids: CASSLEEGFGNEQYF. The CDR3 nucleotides are TGTGCCAGCAGCTTAGAAGAGGGGTTCGGAAACGAGCAGTACTTC.

A remark on this clonotype: Its ends do not fully match the called genes, so a read error is possible. The chain joins TRBV27 to TRBJ2-7; the match to TRBD1 covers 8 bases. CDR1 and CDR2 (germline): MNHEY, SMNVEV (reference sequence). The CDR3 has 14 amino acids. The DNA for the CDR3 is TGTACCAGCAGCCCCAGGACAGGGTTCTTCGAGCAGTACTTC. Translation gives CTSSPRTGFFEQYF.

This clonotype was observed a handful of times. The rearrangement links TRBV5-1 to TRBJ2-2; no clear D gene. V was clipped by 0 bases and J by 0 bases, with 9 bases between them. The CDR3 loop spans 16 amino acids. Germline V gives CDR1 SGHRS, CDR2 YFSETQ. CDR3 region: CASSLGSTSNTGELFF. In DNA, the CDR3 is TGCGCCAGCAGCTTGGGCTCGACCTCGAACACCGGGGAGCTGTTTTTT. The full variable domain, completed using reference TRBV5-1 and TRBJ2-2, is KAGVTQTPRYLIKTRGQQVTLSCSPISGHRSVSWYQQTPGQGLQFLFEYFSETQRNKGNFPGRFSGRQFSNSRSEMNVSTLELGDSALYLCASSLGSTSNTGELFFGEGSRLTVL.

The CDR3 sequence: CSALGQNTGELFF. CDR3 bases: TGCAGTGCTCTGGGACAGAACACCGGGGAGCTGTTTTTT. The chain is built from TRBV20-1 and TRBJ2-2, with a possible D match to TRBD1 (6 bases). The CDR3 covers 13 residues. Germline CDR1 DFQATT, CDR2 SNEGSKA (reference sequence). The germline V and J ends were trimmed by 5 bases and 1 base, with 8 bases remaining between them.

The V and J genes are TRBV2 and TRBJ2-5, with unresolved D. This CDR3 contains 12 residues. From germline, CDR1 is SNHLY and CDR2 FYNNEI. Trimming removed 8 bases from V and 3 bases from J, with 10 bases in between. Written as DNA, the CDR3 is TGTGCCAGCGGGCAGGTTGAAGAGACCCAGTACTTC. Translating gives CASGQVEETQYF.

V usage is TRBV5-1 and J usage is TRBJ2-1; 11 bases align to TRBD2. The CDR3 length is 16 residues. V shed 3 bases, J shed 1 base, and the junction held 3 bases outside the gene matches. CDR1 SGHRS and CDR2 YFSETQ come from the germline V gene. CDR3: CASSYRLAGSYNEQFF. The DNA for the CDR3 is TGCGCCAGCAGCTACCGACTAGCGGGATCCTACAATGAGCAGTTCTTC. Full variable domain (remainder filled in from reference TRBV5-1 and TRBJ2-1): KAGVTQTPRYLIKTRGQQVTLSCSPISGHRSVSWYQQTPGQGLQFLFEYFSETQRNKGNFPGRFSGRQFSNSRSEMNVSTLELGDSALYLCASSYRLAGSYNEQFFGPGTRLTVL.

This clonotype was counted at least ten times. The V gene is TRBV28, the J gene TRBJ2-7; 11 bases agree with TRBD2. Germline lookup yields CDR1 MDHEN and CDR2 SYDVKM. V gave up 5 bases and J gave up 6 bases; unmatched junction bases: 12. The CDR3 extends over 16 amino acids. CDR3 DNA sequence: TGTGCCAGCAGTCCAACCACCCTGACTAGCGGGATCGAGCAGTACTTC. This sequence encodes CASSPTTLTSGIEQYF.

This clonotype was seen repeatedly, ten times or more. The chain has TRBV2 and TRBJ1-1; 11 bases match TRBD1. The CDR3 spans 14 residues. Germline loops: CDR1 SNHLY, CDR2 FYNNEI. The V and J ends lost 5 bases and 6 bases, in that order; junction bases with no gene match: 5. CDR3 in DNA: TGTGCCAGCAGTAAGGACAGGGGGCAGGCTGAAGCTTTCTTT. Translated, it gives CASSKDRGQAEAFF.

The CDR3 bases are TGTGCCAGTATGTGGACGCCCGAAAACATTCAGTACTTC. As protein: CASMWTPENIQYF. The rearrangement uses TRBV19 and TRBJ2-4; no definite D call. Trimming left V 7 bases short and J 5 bases short, with 12 bases between. The CDR3 loop spans 13 amino acids. The germline V gene has CDR1 LNHDA and CDR2 SQIVND (reference sequence).

A word on this clonotype: A much bigger clone sits one base away, suggesting this may be a read error. The rearrangement joins TRBV27 to TRBJ2-1; the D is unclear. Per the germline V gene, CDR1 is MNHEY and CDR2 is SMNVEV (reference sequence). The CDR3 length is 15 residues. The CDR3 DNA sequence: TGTGCCAGCGGTTTATCACGGAACTCCTACAATGAGCAGTTCTTC. It encodes CASGLSRNSYNEQFF.

This clonotype was seen repeatedly, ten times or more. The chain employs TRBV2 and TRBJ2-7, with D maybe TRBD2 (6 bases). CDR1 and CDR2 (germline): SNHLY, FYNNEI. The CDR3 sequence is 13 residues long. Between the trimmed V and J ends, which lost 6 bases and 7 bases, there was a span of 16 bases. CDR3 nucleotide sequence: TGTGCCAGCAGGGAGGTCCGGGCGGGGGAGCAGTACTTC. Amino acid sequence: CASREVRAGEQYF.

Many counts were recorded for this clonotype. V gene TRBV11-2 combines with J gene TRBJ2-5; TRBD1 or TRBD2 may be the D gene (6 bases each). V gave up 1 base and J gave up 5 bases, with 14 bases separating them. Germline CDR1 is SGHAT and CDR2 is FQNNGV. The CDR3 has 15 amino acids. The CDR3 region is CASSLVPGAWETQYF. The CDR3 nucleotides are TGTGCCAGCAGCTTAGTGCCGGGGGCATGGGAGACCCAGTACTTC.

This clonotype came up many times. This chain joins TRBV6-5 and TRBJ1-2; D remains unclear. Germline V lookup: CDR1 MNHEY, CDR2 SVGAGI. The V gene lost 0 bases and the J gene lost 7 bases, with 12 bases spanning the gap. This CDR3 contains 14 residues. CDR3 loop: CASSYSFPFGGYTF. CDR3 coding DNA: TGTGCCAGCAGTTACTCGTTCCCATTTGGTGGCTACACCTTC.

The chain recombines TRBV20-1 with TRBJ2-6, with 9 positions matching TRBD1. After removal of 4 bases from V and 2 bases from J, the junction contained 3 bases not matched to a gene. Germline CDR1 reads DFQATT; CDR2 reads SNEGSKA (reference sequence). The CDR3 contains 15 residues. The chain's CDR3 is CSATGTGTGANVLTF. As DNA, the CDR3 is TGCAGTGCTACCGGGACAGGGACTGGGGCCAACGTCCTGACTTTC.

This clonotype was detected many times. V and J are TRBV5-1 and TRBJ2-1; no clear D gene. The CDR3 has 16 amino acids. In germline, CDR1 is SGHRS, CDR2 YFSETQ. Trimming left V 2 bases short and J 0 bases short, with 12 bases between. The CDR3 region has the DNA TGCGCCAGCAGCTTTTATCCGGCCCACTCCTACAATGAGCAGTTCTTC. Protein: CASSFYPAHSYNEQFF.

This clonotype has only a few counts. The chain couples TRBV9 to TRBJ2-2; perhaps TRBD2 as D (5 bases). Trimming took 7 bases from V and 3 from J, leaving 16 bases between them. There are 15 residues in the CDR3. Germline lookup yields CDR1 SGDLS and CDR2 YYNGEE. CDR3 amino acids: CASSVMSGYTGELFF. DNA for the CDR3: TGTGCCAGCTCTGTTATGTCGGGGTACACCGGGGAGCTGTTTTTT. Supplemented by reference TRBV9 and TRBJ2-2, the full variable domain reads DSGVTQTPKHLITATGQRVTLRCSPRSGDLSVYWYQQSLDQGLQFLIQYYNGEERAKGNILERFSAQQFPDLHSELNLSSLELGDSALYFCASSVMSGYTGELFFGEGSRLTVL.

The chain uses TRBV30 and TRBJ2-1, with D perhaps assigned TRBD1 or TRBD2 (5 bases each). The CDR3 runs 15 residues. Germline V gene sequence: CDR1 GTSNPN, CDR2 SVGIG (reference sequence). The ends were cut back, 2 bases at V and 0 bases at J, with 11 bases in the middle. CDR3: CAWSFWGSSYNEQFF. The CDR3 nucleotides are TGTGCCTGGAGTTTCTGGGGGAGCTCCTACAATGAGCAGTTCTTC.

This clonotype was counted only a few times. The V gene is TRBV19, the J gene TRBJ1-2; D remains unclear. Trimming removed 1 base at V and 10 bases at J, with 10 bases between. The CDR3 spans 12 residues. Germline V gives CDR1 LNHDA, CDR2 SQIVND (reference sequence). CDR3 DNA: TGTGCCAGTAGTATAGCGGAACGTGCCTACACCTTC. Residues: CASSIAERAYTF.

This clonotype appeared many times. V is TRBV10-1 and J is TRBJ2-3, with 11 bases fitting TRBD2. With V trimmed by 8 bases and J by 2 bases, 3 bases remained unmatched. CDR3 length equals 14 residues. Germline-derived CDR1 and CDR2 are WNHNN and SYGVQD (reference sequence). The CDR3 protein is CASSSGRTTDTQYF. CDR3 DNA: TGCGCCAGCTCTAGCGGGAGGACCACAGATACGCAGTATTTT.

J is TRBJ2-1 and V is TRBV4-3; D remains ambiguous. Germline-derived CDR1 and CDR2 are LGHNA and YSLEER. The CDR3 covers 15 residues. The V end was cut by 1 base, the J end by 8 bases, with 15 bases between. In DNA, the CDR3 is TGCGCCAGCAGCCAAGCTTCCGGACCCCCCCATGAGCAGTTCTTC. This sequence encodes CASSQASGPPHEQFF.

This clonotype was counted many times. V is TRBV29-1 and J is TRBJ2-7; 7 bases align to TRBD2. CDR3 size: 13 residues. The germline CDR1 and CDR2 sequences are SQVTM and ANQGSEA. V shed 4 bases, J shed 4 bases, and the junction held 7 bases outside the gene matches. Written as DNA, the CDR3 is TGCAGCGTTGCGGGCGGGAGCACGTACGAGCAGTACTTC. Protein product: CSVAGGSTYEQYF.

The chain carries TRBV15 and TRBJ1-6; 9 bases line up with TRBD1. The V gene end was trimmed by 0 bases and the J gene end by 10 bases; junction bases not matched to a gene: 13. The V gene's germline CDR1 is LNHNV and CDR2 YYDKDF (reference sequence). This CDR3 contains 18 residues. The CDR3 nucleotides read TGTGCCACCAGCAGAGATTTAGCCCGCGACAGGGGGAAGTCACCCCTCCACTTT. This gives the protein CATSRDLARDRGKSPLHF.

This clonotype was observed a handful of times. The V and J genes are TRBV20-1 and TRBJ2-1, with D perhaps matching TRBD2 (5 bases). Germline CDR1 DFQATT, CDR2 SNEGSKA (reference sequence). This CDR3 spans 14 amino acids. The V end lost 0 bases, the J end lost 9 bases, and 15 bases lay between the germline ends. The DNA of the CDR3 is TGCAGTGCTAGAGATCTGGCTAGCCTCCGTGAGCAGTTCTTC. Translating it yields CSARDLASLREQFF.

This clonotype was detected only a few times. This chain connects TRBV7-3 to TRBJ2-2, with 8 bases aligning to TRBD1. V gave up 5 bases and J gave up 3 bases; unmatched junction bases: 5. The germline CDR1 and CDR2 sequences are SGHTA and FQGTGA. CDR3 length: 15 amino acids. The CDR3 loop is CASSPTGVDTGELFF. In DNA form, the CDR3 reads TGTGCCAGCAGCCCGACAGGGGTGGACACCGGGGAGCTGTTTTTT.

As to this clonotype: One end of the junction fails to match germline, which may point to a read error. This chain uses TRBV24-1 with TRBJ2-2; D may be TRBD2 (5 bases). Germline values: CDR1 KGHDR, CDR2 SFDVKD. The CDR3 covers 18 residues. The CDR3 nucleotides are TGTGCCACCAGTGATTCTACCAGGAGTACGACGAACACCGGGGAGCCGTTTTTT. Translation: CATSDSTRSTTNTGEPFF.